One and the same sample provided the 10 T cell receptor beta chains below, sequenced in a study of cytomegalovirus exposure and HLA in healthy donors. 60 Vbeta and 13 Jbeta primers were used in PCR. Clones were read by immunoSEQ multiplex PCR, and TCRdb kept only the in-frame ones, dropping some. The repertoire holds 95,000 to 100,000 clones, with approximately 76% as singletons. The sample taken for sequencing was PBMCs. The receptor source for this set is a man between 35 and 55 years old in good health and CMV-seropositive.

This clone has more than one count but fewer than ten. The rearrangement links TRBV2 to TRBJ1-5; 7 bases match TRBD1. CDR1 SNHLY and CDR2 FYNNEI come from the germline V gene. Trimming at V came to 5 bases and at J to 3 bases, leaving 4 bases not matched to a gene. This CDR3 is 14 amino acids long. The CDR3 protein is CASSSGTDNQPQHF. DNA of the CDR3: TGTGCCAGCAGTTCCGGGACAGACAATCAGCCCCAGCATTTT.

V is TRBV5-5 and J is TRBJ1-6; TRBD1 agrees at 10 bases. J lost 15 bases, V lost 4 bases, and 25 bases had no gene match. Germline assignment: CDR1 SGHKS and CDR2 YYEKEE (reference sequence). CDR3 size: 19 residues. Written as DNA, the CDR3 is TGTGCCAGCAGCGGGATGGGGACAGGGGAATTTCCTAACAGGAGGGACCTCCACTTT. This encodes CASSGMGTGEFPNRRDLHF. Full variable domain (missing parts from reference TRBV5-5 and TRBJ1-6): DAGVTQSPTHLIKTRGQQVTLRCSPISGHKSVSWYQQVLGQGPQFIFQYYEKEERGRGNFPDRFSARQFPNYSSELNVNALLLGDSALYLCASSGMGTGEFPNRRDLHFGNGTRLTVT.

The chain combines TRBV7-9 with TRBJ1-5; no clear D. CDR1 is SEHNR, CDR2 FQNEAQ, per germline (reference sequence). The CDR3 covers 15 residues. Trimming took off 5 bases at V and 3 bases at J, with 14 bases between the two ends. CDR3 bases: TGTGCCAGCAGCGCCCCGGGGAGCAACAATCAGCCCCAGCATTTT. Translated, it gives CASSAPGSNNQPQHF.

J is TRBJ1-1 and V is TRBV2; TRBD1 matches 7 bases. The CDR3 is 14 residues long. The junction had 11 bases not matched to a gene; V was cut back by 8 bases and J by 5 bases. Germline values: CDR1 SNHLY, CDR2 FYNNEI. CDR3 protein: CASQLEGAETEAFF. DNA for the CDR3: TGTGCCAGCCAGCTAGAGGGGGCAGAGACTGAAGCTTTCTTT.

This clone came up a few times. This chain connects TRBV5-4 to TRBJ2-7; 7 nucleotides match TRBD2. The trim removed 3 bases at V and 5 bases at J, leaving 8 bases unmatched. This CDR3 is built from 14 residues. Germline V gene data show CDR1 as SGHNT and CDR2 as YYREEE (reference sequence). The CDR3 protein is CASSSSFGGNEQYF. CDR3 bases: TGTGCCAGCAGCTCATCGTTCGGGGGGAACGAGCAGTACTTC.

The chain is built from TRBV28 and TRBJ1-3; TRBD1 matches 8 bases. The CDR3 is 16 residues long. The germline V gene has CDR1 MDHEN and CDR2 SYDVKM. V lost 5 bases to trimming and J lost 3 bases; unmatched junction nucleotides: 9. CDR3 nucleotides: TGTGCCAGCAGTCCGAGGACAGGGCAGCTTGGAAACACCATATATTTT. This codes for CASSPRTGQLGNTIYF.

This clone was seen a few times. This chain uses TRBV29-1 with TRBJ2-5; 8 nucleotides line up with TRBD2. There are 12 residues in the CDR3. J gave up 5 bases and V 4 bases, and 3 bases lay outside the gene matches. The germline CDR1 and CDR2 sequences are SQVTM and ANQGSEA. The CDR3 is CSVAGGQETQYF. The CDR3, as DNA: TGCAGCGTTGCGGGGGGGCAGGAGACCCAGTACTTC.

In DNA form, the CDR3 reads TGTGCCAGCAGCGTACTACTCCGTAATTCACCCCTCCACTTT. Translating gives CASSVLLRNSPLHF. J is TRBJ1-6 and V is TRBV9; no reliable D call. Germline V gives CDR1 SGDLS, CDR2 YYNGEE. The CDR3 totals 14 residues. V was pared by 1 base and J by 6 bases, with 8 bases between.

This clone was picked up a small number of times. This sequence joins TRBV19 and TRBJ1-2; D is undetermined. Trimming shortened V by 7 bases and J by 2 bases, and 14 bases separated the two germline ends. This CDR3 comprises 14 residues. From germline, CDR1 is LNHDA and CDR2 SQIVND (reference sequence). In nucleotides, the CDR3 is TGTGCCAGTACTGTGGAGGGTTCGAACTATGGCTACACCTTC. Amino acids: CASTVEGSNYGYTF.

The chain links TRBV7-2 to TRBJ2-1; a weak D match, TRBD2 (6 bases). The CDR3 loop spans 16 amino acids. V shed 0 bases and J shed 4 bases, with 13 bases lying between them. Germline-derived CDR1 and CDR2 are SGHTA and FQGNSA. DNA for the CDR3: TGTGCCAGCAGCTTAGCGGACCGGGGGAGATACAATGAGCAGTTCTTC. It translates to CASSLADRGRYNEQFF.